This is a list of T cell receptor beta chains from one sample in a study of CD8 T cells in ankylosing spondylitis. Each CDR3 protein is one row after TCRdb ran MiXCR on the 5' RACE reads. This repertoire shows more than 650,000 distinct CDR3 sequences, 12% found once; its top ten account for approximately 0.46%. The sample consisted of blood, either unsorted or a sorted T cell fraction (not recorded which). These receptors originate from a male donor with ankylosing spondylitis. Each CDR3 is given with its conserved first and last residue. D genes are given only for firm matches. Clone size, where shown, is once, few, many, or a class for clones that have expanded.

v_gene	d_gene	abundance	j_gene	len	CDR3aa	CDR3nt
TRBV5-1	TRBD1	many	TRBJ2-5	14	CASSSGQDQETQYF	TGCGCCAGCAGCTCTGGACAGGACCAAGAGACCCAGTACTTC
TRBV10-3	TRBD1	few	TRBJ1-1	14	CATSPGTGNTEAFF	TGTGCCACCTCCCCCGGGACAGGGAACACTGAAGCTTTCTTT
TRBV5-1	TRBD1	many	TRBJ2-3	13	CASGQGGTDTQYF	TGCGCCTCCGGACAGGGTGGCACAGATACGCAGTATTTT
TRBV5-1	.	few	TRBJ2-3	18	CASSLVKGTQVGTDTQYF	TGCGCCAGCAGCTTGGTCAAGGGGACCCAGGTCGGAACAGATACGCAGTATTTT
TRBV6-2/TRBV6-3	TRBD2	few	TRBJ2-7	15	CASSYSKREWGEQYF	TGTGCCAGCAGTTACTCGAAGCGGGAGTGGGGCGAGCAGTACTTC
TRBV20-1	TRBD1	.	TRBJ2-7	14	CSASPTGDTYEQYF	TGCAGTGCTTCCCCGACAGGGGATACCTACGAGCAGTACTTC
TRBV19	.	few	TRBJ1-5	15	CASNPVGFGNQPQHF	TGTGCCAGTAATCCCGTTGGGTTTGGCAATCAGCCCCAGCATTTT
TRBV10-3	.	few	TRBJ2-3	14	CATGPRVRADTQYF	TGTGCCACCGGCCCCCGTGTTAGGGCAGATACGCAGTATTTT
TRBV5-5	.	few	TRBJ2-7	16	CASSLLADLRTYEQYF	TGTGCCAGCAGCTTGTTAGCCGACTTAAGAACCTACGAGCAGTACTTC
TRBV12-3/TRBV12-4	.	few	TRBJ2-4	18	CASSLLYPRQLAKNIQYF	TGTGCCAGCAGTTTGCTTTACCCTAGACAGCTAGCCAAAAACATTCAGTACTTC
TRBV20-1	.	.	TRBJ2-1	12	CSASGGPSEQFF	TGCAGTGCTAGTGGGGGGCCCAGTGAGCAGTTCTTC
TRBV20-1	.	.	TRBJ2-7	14	CSASGPEGLKVQYF	TGCAGTGCTAGTGGCCCTGAAGGGCTAAAGGTGCAGTACTTC
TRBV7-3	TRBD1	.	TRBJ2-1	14	CASSPTTGGNEQFF	TGTGCCAGCAGCCCCACAACAGGGGGCAATGAGCAGTTCTTC
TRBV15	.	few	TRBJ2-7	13	CATSSTHSYEQYF	TGTGCCACCAGCTCAACACACTCCTACGAGCAGTACTTC
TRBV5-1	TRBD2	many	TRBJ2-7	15	CASSLGTSGVYEQYF	TGCGCCAGCAGCTTGGGGACTAGCGGGGTTTACGAGCAGTACTTC
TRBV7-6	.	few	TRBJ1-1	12	CASSSPGGEAFF	TGTGCCAGCAGCTCCCCTGGAGGGGAAGCTTTCTTT
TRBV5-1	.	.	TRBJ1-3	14	CASSTGQPGNTIYF	TGCGCCAGCAGCACCGGACAGCCGGGAAACACCATATATTTT
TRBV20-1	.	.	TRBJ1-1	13	CSDLDGRNTEAFF	TGCAGTGACTTGGACGGGAGGAACACTGAAGCTTTCTTT
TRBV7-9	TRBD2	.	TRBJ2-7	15	CASSLGVAGIQEQYF	TGTGCCAGCAGCTTAGGGGTAGCGGGAATCCAGGAGCAGTACTTC
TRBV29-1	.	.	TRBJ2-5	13	CSVAGGEGETQYF	TGCAGCGTGGCAGGCGGAGAAGGAGAGACCCAGTACTTC
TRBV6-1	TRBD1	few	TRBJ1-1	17	CASTTAGTGDLKRKAFF	TGTGCCAGCACTACCGCCGGGACAGGGGACCTAAAACGAAAAGCTTTCTTT
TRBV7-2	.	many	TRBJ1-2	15	CASSLVGTEGYGYTF	TGTGCCAGCAGCTTAGTTGGCACCGAGGGGTATGGCTACACCTTC
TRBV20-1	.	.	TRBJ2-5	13	CSASPGIVETQYF	TGCAGTGCTAGCCCGGGTATAGTCGAGACCCAGTACTTC
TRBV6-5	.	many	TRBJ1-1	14	CASSYARTNTEAFF	TGTGCCAGCAGTTACGCCCGGACGAACACTGAAGCTTTCTTT
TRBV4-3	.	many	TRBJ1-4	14	CASSQETGGEKLFF	TGCGCCAGCAGCCAAGAAACCGGAGGGGAAAAACTGTTTTTT
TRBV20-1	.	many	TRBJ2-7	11	CSALDSYEQYF	TGCAGTGCTTTGGACAGCTACGAGCAGTACTTC
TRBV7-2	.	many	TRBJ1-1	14	CASSLHHYQTEAFF	TGTGCCAGCAGCCTCCACCATTACCAGACTGAAGCTTTCTTT
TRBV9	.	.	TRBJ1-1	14	CASTRTASNTEAFF	TGTGCCAGCACCCGGACAGCATCGAACACTGAAGCTTTCTTT
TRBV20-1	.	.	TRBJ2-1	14	CSATSGPTYNEQFF	TGCAGTGCTACGAGCGGACCCACCTACAATGAGCAGTTCTTC
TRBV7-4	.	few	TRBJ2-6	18	CASSFEGVRTLGANVLTF	TGTGCCAGCAGCTTTGAGGGGGTCAGGACGTTAGGGGCCAACGTCCTGACTTTC
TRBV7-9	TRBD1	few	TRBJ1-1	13	CASSTTGGREAFF	TGTGCCAGCAGCACCACAGGGGGTCGGGAAGCTTTCTTT
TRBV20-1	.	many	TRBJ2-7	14	CSALTGQAADEQYF	TGCAGTGCTTTGACTGGTCAGGCCGCCGACGAGCAGTACTTC
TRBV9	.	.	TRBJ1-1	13	CASSVQQHTEAFF	TGTGCCAGCAGCGTTCAGCAGCACACTGAAGCTTTCTTT
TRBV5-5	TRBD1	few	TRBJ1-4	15	CASSSRGQGARKLFF	TGTGCCAGCAGCTCACGGGGACAGGGGGCGCGGAAACTGTTTTTT
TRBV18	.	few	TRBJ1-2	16	CASSPSAGTENYGYTF	TGTGCCAGCTCACCTTCTGCCGGGACGGAGAACTATGGCTACACCTTC
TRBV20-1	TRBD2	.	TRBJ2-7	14	CSAQSGGYSYEQYF	TGCAGTGCTCAAAGCGGGGGCTACTCCTACGAGCAGTACTTC
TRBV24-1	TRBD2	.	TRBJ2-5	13	CATSRHGGETQYF	TGTGCCACCAGTCGACACGGGGGGGAGACCCAGTACTTC